The present entry profiles one T cell receptor beta chain with its context. Its target is not known. Trimming cost V 9 bases and J 5 bases, with 10 bases left between them. CDR1 and CDR2 (germline): SGHAT, FQNNGV. This CDR3 contains 11 residues. These data originate in a study of OX40 agonist ivuxolimab in advanced cancers. Overall study context: Every 2 weeks, patients got intravenous ivuxolimab at one of six dose levels (0.01-10 mg/kg). General study points: Partial responders treated at 0.1-3.0 mg/kg exhibited clonal expansion among the lowest measured. At doses 0.1 to 3.0 mg/kg, CD4+ and CD8+ clones expanded. On average, CD8+ T cells showed a greater number of expanded clones than CD4+.

The assay was immunoSEQ multiplex PCR, and TCRdb's table has in-frame clones only and misses some. The sample contains some 86,000 clones, 80% to 95% of which appear only once. Specimen: CD4+ or CD8+ T cells sorted from blood, collected in a trial of the OX40 agonist ivuxolimab. This rearrangement joins TRBV11-2 to TRBJ1-1; no reliable D call. The TCR comes from an adult with an advanced solid tumor such as melanoma, head and neck, liver or kidney cancer. The CDR3 loop is CASFAGTEAFF. The CDR3 DNA reads TGTGCCAGTTTCGCGGGGACTGAAGCTTTCTTT.